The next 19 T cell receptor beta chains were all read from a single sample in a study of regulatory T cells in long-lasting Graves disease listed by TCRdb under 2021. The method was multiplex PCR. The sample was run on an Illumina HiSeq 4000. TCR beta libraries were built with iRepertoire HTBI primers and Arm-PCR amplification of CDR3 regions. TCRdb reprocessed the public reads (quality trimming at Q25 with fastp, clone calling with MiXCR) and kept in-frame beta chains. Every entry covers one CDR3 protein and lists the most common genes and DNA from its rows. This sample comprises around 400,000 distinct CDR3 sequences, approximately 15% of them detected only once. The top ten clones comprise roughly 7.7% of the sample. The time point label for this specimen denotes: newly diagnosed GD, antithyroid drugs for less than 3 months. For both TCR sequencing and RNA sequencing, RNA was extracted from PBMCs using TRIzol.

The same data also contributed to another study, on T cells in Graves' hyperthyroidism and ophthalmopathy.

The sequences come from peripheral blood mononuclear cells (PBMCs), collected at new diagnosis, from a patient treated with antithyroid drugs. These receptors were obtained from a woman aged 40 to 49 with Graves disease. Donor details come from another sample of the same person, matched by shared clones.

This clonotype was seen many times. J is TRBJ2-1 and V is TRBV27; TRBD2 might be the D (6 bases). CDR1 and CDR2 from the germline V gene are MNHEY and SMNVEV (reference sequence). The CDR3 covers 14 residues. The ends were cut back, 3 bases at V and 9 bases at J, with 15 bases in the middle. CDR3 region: CASSLTNGGLEQFF. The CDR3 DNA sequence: TGTGCCAGCAGTTTGACAAATGGAGGGCTTGAGCAGTTCTTC.

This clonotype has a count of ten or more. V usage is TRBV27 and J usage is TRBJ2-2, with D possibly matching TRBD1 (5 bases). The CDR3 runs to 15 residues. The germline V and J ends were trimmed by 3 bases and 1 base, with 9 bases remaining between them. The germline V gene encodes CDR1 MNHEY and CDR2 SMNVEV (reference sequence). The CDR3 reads CASSFLGQNTGELFF. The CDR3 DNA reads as TGTGCCAGCAGTTTCCTCGGACAGAACACCGGGGAGCTGTTTTTT.

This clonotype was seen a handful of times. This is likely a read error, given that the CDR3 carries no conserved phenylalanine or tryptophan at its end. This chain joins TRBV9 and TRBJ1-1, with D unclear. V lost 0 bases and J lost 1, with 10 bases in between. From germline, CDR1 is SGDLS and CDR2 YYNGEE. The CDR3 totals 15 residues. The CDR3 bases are TGTGCCAGCAGCGTAGTTGTTTTGAAGAACACTGAAGCTTTCGTT. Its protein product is CASSVVVLKNTEAFV.

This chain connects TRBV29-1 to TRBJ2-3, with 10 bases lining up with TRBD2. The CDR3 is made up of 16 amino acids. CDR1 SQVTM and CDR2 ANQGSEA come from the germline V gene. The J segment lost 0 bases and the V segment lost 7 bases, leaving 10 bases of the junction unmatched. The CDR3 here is CSGGTSVHPSTDTQYF. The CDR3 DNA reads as TGCAGCGGGGGGACTAGCGTGCATCCAAGCACAGATACGCAGTATTTT.

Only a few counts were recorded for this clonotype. This chain's CDR3 is CASRPRTSGSNTGELFF. CDR3 DNA: TGTGCCAGCAGACCACGGACTAGCGGGTCTAACACCGGGGAGCTGTTTTTT. The rearrangement links TRBV12-3 or TRBV12-4 to TRBJ2-2; 11 nucleotides match TRBD2. This CDR3 has 17 amino acids. V was clipped by 6 bases and J by 2 bases; unmatched bases: 8.

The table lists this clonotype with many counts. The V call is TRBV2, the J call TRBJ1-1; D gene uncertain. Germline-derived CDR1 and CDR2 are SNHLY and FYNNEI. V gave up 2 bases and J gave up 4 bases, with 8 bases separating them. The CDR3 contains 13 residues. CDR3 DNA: TGTGCCAGCAGTGAATGGTTGGGCACTGAAGCTTTCTTT. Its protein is CASSEWLGTEAFF. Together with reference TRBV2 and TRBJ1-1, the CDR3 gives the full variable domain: EPEVTQTPSHQVTQMGQEVILRCVPISNHLYFYWYRQILGQKVEFLVSFYNNEISEKSEIFDDQFSVERPDGSNFTLKIRSTKLEDSAMYFCASSEWLGTEAFFGQGTRLTVV.

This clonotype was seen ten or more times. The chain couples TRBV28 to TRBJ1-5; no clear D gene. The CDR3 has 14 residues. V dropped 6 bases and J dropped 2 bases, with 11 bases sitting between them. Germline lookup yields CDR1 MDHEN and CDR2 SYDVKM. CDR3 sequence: CASRSGLGNQPQHF. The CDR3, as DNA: TGTGCCAGCAGGTCCGGGCTGGGCAATCAGCCCCAGCATTTT.

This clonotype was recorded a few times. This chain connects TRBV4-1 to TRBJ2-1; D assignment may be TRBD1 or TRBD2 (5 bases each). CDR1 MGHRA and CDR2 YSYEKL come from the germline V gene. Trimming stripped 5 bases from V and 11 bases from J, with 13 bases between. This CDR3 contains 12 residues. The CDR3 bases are TGCGCCAGCAGCGTCATACGGGACCAGCAGTTCTTC. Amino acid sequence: CASSVIRDQQFF.

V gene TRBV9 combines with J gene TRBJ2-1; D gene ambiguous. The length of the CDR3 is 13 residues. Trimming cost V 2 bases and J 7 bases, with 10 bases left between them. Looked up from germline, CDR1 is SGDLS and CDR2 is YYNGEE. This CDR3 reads CASSVTAWNEQFF. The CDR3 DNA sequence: TGTGCCAGCAGCGTCACAGCCTGGAATGAGCAGTTCTTC.

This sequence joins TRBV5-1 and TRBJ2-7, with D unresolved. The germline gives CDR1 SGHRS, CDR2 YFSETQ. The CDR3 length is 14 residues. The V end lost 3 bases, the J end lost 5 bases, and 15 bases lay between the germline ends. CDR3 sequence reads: CASSSYPEIDEQYF. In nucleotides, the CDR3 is TGCGCCAGCAGCTCATATCCCGAAATAGACGAGCAGTACTTC.

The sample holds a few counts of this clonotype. This CDR3 is CASSAPDWTGRNEQFF. The CDR3 nucleotides are TGTGCCAGCAGCGCGCCGGACTGGACAGGGCGCAATGAGCAGTTCTTC. The chain couples TRBV5-8 to TRBJ2-1; TRBD1 matches 8 bases. CDR1 and CDR2 (germline): SGHTS, YDEGEE. J lost 6 bases, V lost 4 bases, and 12 bases had no gene match. The CDR3 extends over 16 amino acids.

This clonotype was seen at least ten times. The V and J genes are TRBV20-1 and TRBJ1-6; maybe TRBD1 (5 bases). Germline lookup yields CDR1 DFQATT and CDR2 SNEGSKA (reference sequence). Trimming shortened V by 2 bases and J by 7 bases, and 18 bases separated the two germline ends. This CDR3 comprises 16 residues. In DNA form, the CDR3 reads TGCAGTGCTAGACGTCTTACCGGGGGGGACAATTCACCCCTCCACTTT. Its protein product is CSARRLTGGDNSPLHF.

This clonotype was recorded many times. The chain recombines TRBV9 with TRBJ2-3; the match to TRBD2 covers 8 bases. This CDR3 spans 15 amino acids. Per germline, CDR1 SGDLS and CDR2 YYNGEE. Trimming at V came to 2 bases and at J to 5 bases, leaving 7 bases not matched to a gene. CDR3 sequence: CASSVSAGVGDTQYF. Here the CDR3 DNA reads TGTGCCAGCAGCGTCTCAGCGGGAGTCGGAGATACGCAGTATTTT.

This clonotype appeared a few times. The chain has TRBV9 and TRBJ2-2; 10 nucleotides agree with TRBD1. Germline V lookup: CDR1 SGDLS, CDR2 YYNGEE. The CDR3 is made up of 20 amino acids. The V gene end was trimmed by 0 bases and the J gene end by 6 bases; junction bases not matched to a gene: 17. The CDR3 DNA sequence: TGTGCCAGCAGCGTAGTCCCCGGGACAGGGGTTCTAGGTTGGTCCGGGGAGCTGTTTTTT. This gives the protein CASSVVPGTGVLGWSGELFF. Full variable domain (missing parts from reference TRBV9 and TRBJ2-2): DSGVTQTPKHLITATGQRVTLRCSPRSGDLSVYWYQQSLDQGLQFLIQYYNGEERAKGNILERFSAQQFPDLHSELNLSSLELGDSALYFCASSVVPGTGVLGWSGELFFGEGSRLTVL.

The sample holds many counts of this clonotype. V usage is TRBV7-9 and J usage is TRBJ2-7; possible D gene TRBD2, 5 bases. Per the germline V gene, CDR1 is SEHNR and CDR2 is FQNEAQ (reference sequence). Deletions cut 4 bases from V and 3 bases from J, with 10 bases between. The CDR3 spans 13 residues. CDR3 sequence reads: CASSSPGFYEQYF. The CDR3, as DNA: TGTGCCAGCAGCTCCCCGGGGTTCTACGAGCAGTACTTC.

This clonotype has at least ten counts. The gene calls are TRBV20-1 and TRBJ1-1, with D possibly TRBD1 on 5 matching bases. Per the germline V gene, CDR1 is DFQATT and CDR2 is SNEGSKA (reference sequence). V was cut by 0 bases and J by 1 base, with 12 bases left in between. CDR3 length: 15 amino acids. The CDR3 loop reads CSARDNRRPNTEAFF. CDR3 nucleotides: TGCAGTGCTAGAGACAACAGGCGCCCGAACACTGAAGCTTTCTTT.

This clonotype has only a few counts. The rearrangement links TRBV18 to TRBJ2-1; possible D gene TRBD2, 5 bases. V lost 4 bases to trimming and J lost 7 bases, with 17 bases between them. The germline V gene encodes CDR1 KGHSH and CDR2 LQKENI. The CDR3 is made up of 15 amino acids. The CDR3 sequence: CASSLLTEGANEQFF. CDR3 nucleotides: TGTGCCAGCTCACTTTTAACCGAGGGCGCGAATGAGCAGTTCTTC.

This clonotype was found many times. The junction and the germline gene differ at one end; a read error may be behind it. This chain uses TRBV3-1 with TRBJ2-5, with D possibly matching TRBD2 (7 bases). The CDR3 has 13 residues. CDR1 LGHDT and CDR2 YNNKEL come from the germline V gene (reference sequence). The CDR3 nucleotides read TGTGCCAGCAGCCAAGAAGTAGGGGGGGACCTACGCTTC. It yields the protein CASSQEVGGDLRF.

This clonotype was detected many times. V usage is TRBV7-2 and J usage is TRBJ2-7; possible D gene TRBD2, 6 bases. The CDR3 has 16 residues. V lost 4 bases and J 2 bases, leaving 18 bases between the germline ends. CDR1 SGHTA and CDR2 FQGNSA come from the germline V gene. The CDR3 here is CASSSSRLGPPYEQYF. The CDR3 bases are TGTGCCAGCAGCTCCTCGAGACTAGGTCCCCCCTACGAGCAGTACTTC.